Listed below are T cell receptor beta chains from one sample, sequenced in a study of memory CD4+ T cells and cytomegalovirus serostatus. Generated by immunoSEQ multiplex PCR, the TCRdb table keeps only in-frame clones and is missing some. This table has almost 55,000 clones, 70% to 80% appearing once. Sequencing was performed on memory CD4+ T cells from blood. Source of these receptors: an adult in good health and CMV-seronegative. The CDR3 runs from the conserved cysteine through the conserved F or W. Fields, in order: J gene, V gene, D gene, clone size, CDR3 DNA, CDR3 protein. D genes are given only for firm matches. Size tells how often a clone was seen (once, few, many) or the class of an expanded clone, and some rows leave it out.

J gene: TRBJ1-2; V gene: TRBV4-3; D gene: TRBD1; clone size: once; CDR3 DNA: TGCGCCAGCAGCCTACTCGGGACAGGGGGCGCGGGACGAAATGGCTACACCTTC; CDR3 protein: CASSLLGTGGAGRNGYTF
J gene: TRBJ2-7; V gene: TRBV7-6; D gene: NA; clone size: NA; CDR3 DNA: TGTGCCAGCAGCTTTAGGACCGGACTTTCCAGCTCCTACGAGCAGTACTTC; CDR3 protein: CASSFRTGLSSSYEQYF
J gene: TRBJ2-7; V gene: TRBV7-6; D gene: TRBD1; clone size: NA; CDR3 DNA: TGTGCCAGCAGCCTGGACAGGGGTTCGGACGAGCAGTACTTC; CDR3 protein: CASSLDRGSDEQYF
J gene: TRBJ2-3; V gene: TRBV2; D gene: TRBD1; clone size: NA; CDR3 DNA: TGTGCCAGCCAGGGACAGGGGGCGGCAGATACGCAGTATTTT; CDR3 protein: CASQGQGAADTQYF
J gene: TRBJ1-1; V gene: TRBV6-5; D gene: NA; clone size: NA; CDR3 DNA: TGTGCCAGCATCCCCCCGAGGGCGAACACTGAAGCTTTCTTT; CDR3 protein: CASIPPRANTEAFF
J gene: TRBJ2-7; V gene: TRBV7-6; D gene: TRBD2; clone size: NA; CDR3 DNA: TGTGCCAGCAGCCCCGGGGGAGGGTACGAGCAGTACTTC; CDR3 protein: CASSPGGGYEQYF
J gene: TRBJ1-3; V gene: TRBV7-2; D gene: NA; clone size: NA; CDR3 DNA: TGTGCCAGCAGCTTAGCGGGGCAGGGGACTGGAAACACCATATATTTT; CDR3 protein: CASSLAGQGTGNTIYF
J gene: TRBJ2-7; V gene: TRBV30; D gene: TRBD1; clone size: NA; CDR3 DNA: TGTGCCTGGAGTGTACTAGGGGGCCGCTACGAGCAGTACTTC; CDR3 protein: CAWSVLGGRYEQYF
J gene: TRBJ2-7; V gene: TRBV5-6; D gene: NA; clone size: NA; CDR3 DNA: TGTGCCAGCAGCTCTTGGGACCGAGCCTACGAGCAGTACTTC; CDR3 protein: CASSSWDRAYEQYF
J gene: TRBJ2-5; V gene: TRBV5-4; D gene: NA; clone size: once; CDR3 DNA: TGTGCCAGCAGCCGGACAGTTTTCGAAGAGACCCAGTACTTC; CDR3 protein: CASSRTVFEETQYF
J gene: TRBJ1-3; V gene: TRBV9; D gene: NA; clone size: NA; CDR3 DNA: TGTGCCAGCAGCGTAGTATCGGGGGCTGGAAACACCATATATTTT; CDR3 protein: CASSVVSGAGNTIYF
J gene: TRBJ1-1; V gene: TRBV11-3; D gene: TRBD1; clone size: NA; CDR3 DNA: TGTGCCAGCAGCGTAACAGGGGGCCAAGCTTTCTTT; CDR3 protein: CASSVTGGQAFF
J gene: TRBJ2-5; V gene: TRBV28; D gene: TRBD1; clone size: NA; CDR3 DNA: TGTGCCAGCAGTTTATCTGGGCAGGGGGCTTCCAGGGAGACCCAGTACTTC; CDR3 protein: CASSLSGQGASRETQYF
J gene: TRBJ1-1; V gene: TRBV6-1; D gene: TRBD1; clone size: once; CDR3 DNA: TGTGCCAGCAGTGAAGGGACCAGGGGGCGAAACACTGAAGCTTTCTTT; CDR3 protein: CASSEGTRGRNTEAFF